The sequence of this T cell receptor (beta chain) was determined in a study of blood T cell repertoires in COVID-19. In the study overall: COVID-19 samples from acute and convalescent phases originated in the United States, Italy and Spain. PBMCs, B-cell-depleted T cells, or T cells were the source of the cDNA or gDNA that made up the material.

Libraries were prepared by immunoSEQ multiplex PCR; TCRdb keeps only in-frame clonotypes and omits some of them. Altogether 300,000 or so clones are present, over 70% being singletons, with the ten largest covering roughly 1.6%. This sequence originates from a woman aged 40 to 49 who had recovered from COVID-19. Sequencing was done on a sample of peripheral blood.

The CDR3 loop is CASSLAEAVNGYTF. The DNA for the CDR3 is TGTGCCAGCAGCTTGGCCGAGGCAGTAAACGGCTACACCTTC. This chain links TRBV5-6 with TRBJ1-2; D is uncertain. The CDR3 totals 14 residues. Trimming removed 0 bases at V and 8 bases at J, with 14 bases between. The germline V gene has CDR1 SGHDT and CDR2 YYEEEE.